A single sample gave rise to the 16 T cell receptor beta chains below, sequenced in a study of T cell changes during pregnancy in multiple sclerosis. The repertoire was sequenced with immunoSEQ multiplex PCR; TCRdb's copy has only in-frame clones and lacks some. In the table there are under 120,000 clones, roughly 90% of which are singletons. The sample consisted of peripheral blood, taken after pregnancy. These receptors were taken from a female donor with multiple sclerosis, enrolled in a pregnancy study.

V usage is TRBV7-2 and J usage is TRBJ1-6, with D possibly matching TRBD1 (5 bases). The CDR3 runs to 14 residues. Germline CDR1 and CDR2: SGHTA and FQGNSA. Trimming stripped 3 bases from V and 7 bases from J, with 10 bases between. The CDR3 here is CASSFTGFNSPLHF. Written as DNA, the CDR3 is TGTGCCAGCAGCTTTACAGGTTTCAATTCACCCCTCCACTTT.

The chain has TRBV27 and TRBJ1-2; perhaps TRBD1 as D (5 bases). The CDR3 totals 13 residues. V was clipped by 2 bases and J by 4 bases, with 8 bases between them. From germline, CDR1 is MNHEY and CDR2 SMNVEV (reference sequence). CDR3 sequence: CASSLPGGYGYTF. CDR3 nucleotides: TGTGCCAGCAGTTTACCCGGGGGCTATGGCTACACCTTC.

CDR3 loop: CASSLMEGASYEQYF. For the CDR3, the DNA is TGTGCCAGCAGCTTAATGGAGGGAGCCTCCTACGAGCAGTACTTC. The chain couples TRBV7-3 to TRBJ2-7, with D perhaps TRBD2 (6 bases). Germline assignment: CDR1 SGHTA and CDR2 FQGTGA. Trimming removed 1 base at V and 0 bases at J, with 10 bases between. This CDR3 is 15 amino acids long.

The V gene is TRBV14, the J gene TRBJ2-1; no definite D call. V lost 4 bases and J lost 7, with 8 bases in between. This CDR3 comprises 12 residues. Germline V gives CDR1 SGHDN, CDR2 FVKESK. This chain's CDR3 is CASSLTRNEQFF. CDR3 DNA: TGTGCCAGCAGCCTAACGCGGAATGAGCAGTTCTTC.

This clone was observed a single time. This chain uses TRBV5-5 with TRBJ2-2; maybe TRBD2 (6 bases). V gave up 4 bases and J gave up 9 bases, with 19 bases separating them. Germline V gives CDR1 SGHKS, CDR2 YYEKEE (reference sequence). This CDR3 contains 15 residues. This CDR3 is CASSPVWGEWRELFF. Here the CDR3 DNA reads TGTGCCAGCAGCCCGGTGTGGGGGGAGTGGCGGGAGCTGTTTTTT.

CDR3 sequence: CSAGDSQGYTF. Written as DNA, the CDR3 is TGCAGTGCTGGGGACAGTCAAGGCTACACCTTC. J is TRBJ1-2 and V is TRBV20-1, with 7 positions matching TRBD1. Unmatched junction bases numbered 5, after V lost 5 bases and J lost 8 bases. This CDR3 spans 11 amino acids. The germline V gene has CDR1 DFQATT and CDR2 SNEGSKA (reference sequence).

V usage is TRBV19 and J usage is TRBJ2-1; 7 nucleotides align to TRBD1. Trimming took 6 bases from V and 2 from J; bases not matched to a gene: 7. The CDR3 consists of 15 residues. The germline V gene has CDR1 LNHDA and CDR2 SQIVND (reference sequence). The CDR3 reads CASRRDRLTYNEQFF. The DNA for the CDR3 is TGTGCCAGTAGGAGGGACAGACTTACCTACAATGAGCAGTTCTTC.

The chain carries TRBV7-2 and TRBJ2-2, with unresolved D. Germline-derived CDR1 and CDR2 are SGHTA and FQGNSA. The V gene lost 1 base and the J gene lost 0 bases, with 6 bases spanning the gap. There are 15 residues in the CDR3. This CDR3 is CASSLGGANTGELFF. The DNA of the CDR3 is TGTGCCAGCAGCTTAGGCGGCGCGAACACCGGGGAGCTGTTTTTT. Full variable domain (remainder filled in from reference TRBV7-2 and TRBJ2-2): GAGVSQSPSNKVTEKGKDVELRCDPISGHTALYWYRQSLGQGLEFLIYFQGNSAPDKSGLPSDRFSAERTGGSVSTLTIQRTQQEDSAVYLCASSLGGANTGELFFGEGSRLTVL.

This clone was seen a handful of times. The chain couples TRBV2 to TRBJ1-1, with 7 bases that match TRBD1. CDR1 and CDR2 from the germline V gene are SNHLY and FYNNEI. The CDR3 contains 14 residues. V dropped 5 bases and J dropped 4; count of bases not matched to a gene: 7. CDR3 nucleotides: TGTGCCAGCAGTTTCCCACAGGGGATCACTGAAGCTTTCTTT. Residues: CASSFPQGITEAFF. Variable domain in full (rest from reference TRBV2 and TRBJ1-1): EPEVTQTPSHQVTQMGQEVILRCVPISNHLYFYWYRQILGQKVEFLVSFYNNEISEKSEIFDDQFSVERPDGSNFTLKIRSTKLEDSAMYFCASSFPQGITEAFFGQGTRLTVV.

This clone was detected only once. The genes are TRBV30 and TRBJ1-6, with 9 bases lining up with TRBD1. The CDR3 is 15 residues long. The trim removed 5 bases at V and 3 bases at J, leaving 5 bases unmatched. Per germline, CDR1 GTSNPN and CDR2 SVGIG (reference sequence). As DNA, the CDR3 is TGTGCCTGGGGGACAGGGAGTGGCTATAATTCACCCCTCCACTTT. It codes for CAWGTGSGYNSPLHF.

CDR3 DNA: TGTGCCAGCAGCTTATGGCAGGGCAAGAAATCTGGAAACACCATATATTTT. Protein: CASSLWQGKKSGNTIYF. The chain is built from TRBV5-6 and TRBJ1-3, with D possibly being TRBD1 (5 bases). The V end lost 2 bases, the J end lost 1 base, and 16 bases lay between the germline ends. Per germline, CDR1 SGHDT and CDR2 YYEEEE. CDR3 length equals 17 residues.

This chain joins TRBV6-5 and TRBJ1-2; 8 nucleotides match TRBD1. Germline V gene sequence: CDR1 MNHEY, CDR2 SVGAGI. The CDR3 extends over 14 amino acids. V was pared by 9 bases and J by 2 bases, with 8 bases of the junction left unmatched. The CDR3 here is CASISGGGNYGYTF. The CDR3 nucleotides read TGTGCCAGTATCTCAGGGGGCGGAAACTATGGCTACACCTTC.

V is TRBV5-1 and J is TRBJ2-6, with D perhaps TRBD2 (7 bases). The V gene's germline CDR1 is SGHRS and CDR2 YFSETQ. The CDR3 has 16 amino acids. V lost 2 bases to trimming and J lost 2 bases, with 11 bases between them. The CDR3 region has the DNA TGCGCCAGCAGCTTTGGGGGGGCCCCTGGGGCCAACGTCCTGACTTTC. This codes for CASSFGGAPGANVLTF.

The genes are TRBV19 and TRBJ1-3; 7 bases match TRBD1. The V segment lost 3 bases and the J segment 5 bases; nucleotides outside the gene matches: 4. This CDR3 region has 14 residues. Germline values: CDR1 LNHDA, CDR2 SQIVND (reference sequence). This chain's CDR3 is CASSIRDSRNTIYF. Written as DNA, the CDR3 is TGTGCCAGTAGTATTCGGGACAGCAGAAACACCATATATTTT.

This chain links TRBV19 with TRBJ2-5; TRBD1 matches 7 bases. Germline values: CDR1 LNHDA, CDR2 SQIVND (reference sequence). Trimming cost V 0 bases and J 7 bases; bases outside gene matches: 8. The CDR3 totals 15 residues. The CDR3 spells CASSIDGDSPPTQYF. The CDR3 nucleotides read TGTGCCAGTAGTATAGACGGGGACAGCCCACCGACCCAGTACTTC.

The chain uses TRBV7-7 and TRBJ2-6; 13 bases align to TRBD2. The CDR3 is made up of 20 amino acids. The germline V gene encodes CDR1 SSHAT and CDR2 FNYEAQ (reference sequence). The CDR3 loop reads CASGSMRLAGGRSGANVLTF. Here the CDR3 DNA reads TGTGCTAGCGGATCGATGAGACTAGCGGGGGGCCGCTCTGGGGCCAACGTCCTGACTTTC. Combining the CDR3 with reference TRBV7-7 and TRBJ2-6 gives the whole variable domain GAGVSQSPRYKVTKRGQDVTLRCDPISSHATLYWYQQALGQGPEFLTYFNYEAQPDKSGLPSDRFSAERPEGSISTLTIQRTEQRDSAMYRCASGSMRLAGGRSGANVLTFGAGSRLTVL.